The 4 T cell receptor beta chains presented below share a single source sample, sequenced in a study of T cells after yellow fever vaccination. TCRdb itself ran the 5' RACE reads through MiXCR, one entry per CDR3 protein. Of 250,000 or so distinct CDR3 sequences in the sample, about 3.9% were seen once. The material sequenced was PBMCs, taken 15 days after the yellow fever booster vaccination. All receptors come from a man in his late teens or twenties who received the YFV17D yellow fever vaccine.

This clonotype has ten or more counts. The chain has TRBV30 and TRBJ1-4; D remains unclear. The CDR3 contains 14 residues. CDR1 GTSNPN and CDR2 SVGIG come from the germline V gene (reference sequence). Trimming removed 7 bases at V and 7 bases at J, with 19 bases between. CDR3 nucleotides: TGTGCCTTCCCGATCGGCCCTCTGAGTGAAAAACTGTTTTTT. Translated, it gives CAFPIGPLSEKLFF.

Ten or more counts support this clonotype. This rearrangement joins TRBV10-3 to TRBJ2-7; D is perhaps TRBD1 (6 bases). The germline CDR1 and CDR2 sequences are ENHRY and SYGVKD. Trimming removed 2 bases from V and 6 bases from J, with 14 bases in between. The CDR3 contains 14 residues. The CDR3 region is CAISEGAGASEQYV. The CDR3 DNA reads TGTGCCATCAGTGAGGGTGCAGGGGCCAGCGAGCAGTACGTC.

This clonotype was observed a few times. The chain joins TRBV12-3 or TRBV12-4 to TRBJ2-1, with 9 positions matching TRBD2. The CDR3 is 16 amino acids. After removal of 1 base from V and 4 bases from J, the junction contained 5 bases not matched to a gene. The CDR3: CASSLDQTSGYNEQFF. CDR3 sequence (DNA): TGTGCCAGCAGTTTAGATCAGACTAGCGGTTACAATGAGCAGTTCTTC.

The sample holds many counts of this clonotype. The V and J genes are TRBV30 and TRBJ2-7; D is perhaps TRBD1 (6 bases). Per the germline V gene, CDR1 is GTSNPN and CDR2 is SVGIG (reference sequence). The length of the CDR3 is 17 residues. V was pared by 3 bases and J by 2 bases, with 23 bases between. The CDR3 nucleotides are TGTGCCTGGAGAGCGTCTTGGGGCAGGGGATATACCTACGAGCAGTACTTC. Encoded protein: CAWRASWGRGYTYEQYF.